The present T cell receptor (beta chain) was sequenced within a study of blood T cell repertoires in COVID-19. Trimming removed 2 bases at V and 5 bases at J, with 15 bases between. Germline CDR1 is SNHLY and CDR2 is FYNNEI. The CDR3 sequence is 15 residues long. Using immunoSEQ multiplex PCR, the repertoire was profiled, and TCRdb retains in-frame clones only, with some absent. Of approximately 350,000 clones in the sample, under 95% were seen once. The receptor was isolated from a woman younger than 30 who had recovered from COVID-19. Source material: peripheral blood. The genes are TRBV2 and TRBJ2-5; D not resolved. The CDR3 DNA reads TGTGCCAGCAGTGAACTAGGTCTGTCTGAGGAGACCCAGTACTTC. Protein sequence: CASSELGLSEETQYF.